This TCR beta chain was obtained from a study of CD8 T cells in ankylosing spondylitis. MiXCR, run by TCRdb on the 5' RACE reads, gives a single entry per CDR3 protein. The table has over 75,000 distinct CDR3 sequences, 8.8% seen once; the top ten hold approximately 4.8%. Trimming pared 6 bases from V and 0 bases from J, leaving 15 bases between. The germline V gene has CDR1 DFQATT and CDR2 SNEGSKA (reference sequence). This CDR3 has 15 amino acids. This clonotype was detected only a few times. Its specificity is not known. Study-level findings and limits: Roughly 8 highly homologous variants made up a TCR beta motif, and this motif appeared characteristic of ankylosing spondylitis blood. Some motif variants had been reported before (in reactive arthritis synovial fluid and blood).

Sequencing used blood, either unsorted or a sorted T cell fraction (not recorded which). The chain recombines TRBV20-1 with TRBJ2-1, with D perhaps TRBD1 (6 bases). The clonotype was recovered from a male donor with ankylosing spondylitis or in good health (not recorded which). CDR3 loop: CSAPNRVSSYNEQFF. The CDR3 nucleotides read TGCAGTGCCCCCAACAGGGTTAGCTCCTACAATGAGCAGTTCTTC.